The T cell receptor beta chain described here comes from a study of blood T cells in healthy people across ages. Germline V gives CDR1 MNHNY, CDR2 SVGAGI (reference sequence). Trimming removed 6 bases from V and 1 base from J; junction bases left unmatched: 7. The CDR3 is made up of 15 amino acids. The study recruited healthy Caucasian donors from Russia who were aged about 6 to 90. Each sample had at least 6.5 million PBMCs isolated. Sample-barcoded 5' priming and a J-beta primer mix drove a second PCR of about 6 to 11 cycles. Any given sample supplied a minimum of 2.5 million CDR3-containing paired-end reads. MiXCR, run by TCRdb on the 5' RACE reads, gives a single entry per CDR3 protein. The profile shows just over 800,000 distinct CDR3 sequences, 62% of them singletons. This clonotype was observed a handful of times.

Source material: blood. The clonotype was recovered from a man younger than 45 in good health. The chain combines TRBV6-6 with TRBJ2-7; 9 bases match TRBD1. CDR3 DNA sequence: TGTGCCAGCAGCCGGGACAGGGCCTCGTCCTACGAGCAGTACTTC. It yields the protein CASSRDRASSYEQYF.